Listed below are T cell receptor beta chains from one sample, sequenced in a study of long-term antiretroviral therapy in people with HIV. Data came from immunoSEQ multiplex PCR; TCRdb stores just in-frame clones and leaves some out. The sample lists tens of thousands of clones; more than 80% were seen once. The material sequenced was unsorted PBMCs, taken 0.3 years after starting antiretroviral therapy. The receptor set was obtained from a man aged 40-55 years with HIV. The CDR3 runs from the conserved cysteine through the conserved F or W. The D gene is left open where the match is weak. Some rows mark clone size as missing; the rest say once, few, many or name a class of expanded clone.

>TRBJ1-5|TRBV5-1|NA|NA
TGCGCCAGCAGCGTAGGAGGAGTGGGACAGCCCCAGCATTTT
CASSVGGVGQPQHF
>TRBJ1-3|TRBV5-1|once|NA
TGCGCCAGCAGCCGGGGGACCGACTCTGGAAACACCATATATTTT
CASSRGTDSGNTIYF
>TRBJ2-2|TRBV4-1|NA|TRBD1
TGCGCCAGCAGCCCTACCGGGACAGCGAACACCGGGGAGCTGTTTTTT
CASSPTGTANTGELFF
>TRBJ1-5|TRBV28|few|NA
TGTGCCCCCCGCGGGCAGCCCCAGCATTTT
CAPRGQPQHF
>TRBJ2-7|TRBV27|NA|TRBD1
TGTGCCAGCAGTCCGGGACAGTACGAGCAGTACTTC
CASSPGQYEQYF
>TRBJ2-7|TRBV6-1|NA|TRBD2
TGTGCCAGCAGGTTTCCGGGACTAAGTTTCTACGAGCAGTACTTC
CASRFPGLSFYEQYF
>TRBJ2-7|TRBV7-2|NA|NA
TGTGCCAGCAGCCCTCCACCCAGACCTAATTACGAGCAGTACTTC
CASSPPPRPNYEQYF
>TRBJ2-4|TRBV4-3|NA|TRBD1
TGCGCCAGCAGCCAGACAGGGGATGCCAAAAACATTCAGTACTTC
CASSQTGDAKNIQYF
>TRBJ1-2|TRBV28|NA|NA
TGTGCCAGCAGTTTCGGGGGAAACTATGGCTACACCTTC
CASSFGGNYGYTF
>TRBJ1-6|TRBV9|NA|NA
TGTGCCAGCAGCGGGGGAAGGGGATATTCACCCCTCCACTTT
CASSGGRGYSPLHF
>TRBJ1-2|TRBV5-6|once|NA
TGTGCCAGCAGCTTGGCCGGGGGGGGCGCCAACTATGGCTACACCTTC
CASSLAGGGANYGYTF
>TRBJ2-5|TRBV6-1|NA|NA
TGTGCCAGCAGTGGTGAGTTGCGCGGGACCCAGTACTTC
CASSGELRGTQYF
>TRBJ2-4|TRBV19|NA|NA
TGTGCCAGTAGTGGACAGAGGGGGGACATTCAGTACTTC
CASSGQRGDIQYF
>TRBJ2-7|TRBV30|NA|NA
TGTGCCTGGAGTGTACGGGGGGCATGGAAGGCGGGGGCAGGGTACGAGCAGTACTTC
CAWSVRGAWKAGAGYEQYF
>TRBJ1-1|TRBV5-1|NA|NA
TGCGCCAGCAGCTTGGAAAGAGTTATGGGTGAAGCTTTCTTT
CASSLERVMGEAFF
>TRBJ1-4|TRBV28|NA|NA
TGTGCCAGCAGTTTATACGGGCAGGGGAATGAAAAACTGTTTTTT
CASSLYGQGNEKLFF
>TRBJ2-5|TRBV9|NA|TRBD2
TGTGCCAGCAGCGCCGGGGGGGCTAGCGGGGCGGAGACCCAGTACTTC
CASSAGGASGAETQYF
>TRBJ2-3|TRBV4-3|NA|NA
TGCGCCAGCAGCCAATCCCCCTTTAGCGGCACTAGCACAGATACGCAGTATTTT
CASSQSPFSGTSTDTQYF
>TRBJ2-3|TRBV11-1|NA|NA
TGTGCCAGCAGCCCCCCCCGCAGCGTATCAGATACGCAGTATTTT
CASSPPRSVSDTQYF
>TRBJ1-2|TRBV7-6|NA|TRBD1
TGTGCCAGCAGCTTAGCGGGACAGGGCAACTATGGCTACACCTTC
CASSLAGQGNYGYTF
>TRBJ1-5|TRBV6-5|NA|NA
TGTGCCAGCAGTTACGGGGGAAGCAATCAGCCCCAGCATTTT
CASSYGGSNQPQHF
>TRBJ2-5|TRBV7-9|once|TRBD2
TGTGCCAGCAGCTTCGGACTAGCGGAATCAGAGACCCAGTACTTC
CASSFGLAESETQYF
>TRBJ2-2|TRBV9|NA|NA
TGTGCCAGCAGCGTAGGGTTCGGGGAGCTGTTTTTT
CASSVGFGELFF
>TRBJ2-2|TRBV2|few|NA
TGTGCCAGCAGACGAAGCGGAGCGAGTACCGGGGAGCTGTTTTTT
CASRRSGASTGELFF
>TRBJ2-1|TRBV11-2|NA|NA
TGTGCCAGCAGCTGGGGAACGGATGAGCAGTTCTTC
CASSWGTDEQFF
>TRBJ2-2|TRBV11-3|NA|NA
TGTGCCACCACAGCCCCAGGGACGAACACCGGGGAGCTGTTTTTT
CATTAPGTNTGELFF
>TRBJ2-1|TRBV7-9|NA|TRBD2
TGTGCCAGCAGCCCCGGGACTAGCGGGTACAATGAGCAGTTCTTC
CASSPGTSGYNEQFF
>TRBJ2-7|TRBV7-3|NA|TRBD1
TGTGCCAGCAGCTTAATGGGACAGCTGGGATACGAGCAGTACTTC
CASSLMGQLGYEQYF
>TRBJ2-3|TRBV19|NA|TRBD2
TGTGCCAGTAGTATCGGGGGGGTCGGAGGCACAGATACGCAGTATTTT
CASSIGGVGGTDTQYF
>TRBJ2-3|TRBV6-1|NA|NA
TGTGCCAGCTGTCAGTGGCGCACAGATACGCAGTATTTT
CASCQWRTDTQYF
>TRBJ1-3|TRBV7-6|few|NA
TGTGCCAGCAGCTTAGCGGATGGAAACACCATATATTTT
CASSLADGNTIYF
>TRBJ2-5|TRBV2|once|NA
TGTGCCAGCACGCCCCAACTAGAGACCCAGTACTTC
CASTPQLETQYF
>TRBJ1-1|TRBV10-3|NA|NA
TGTGCCATCAGTGAGACAGCTGGGAGCACTGAAGCTTTCTTT
CAISETAGSTEAFF
>TRBJ2-7|TRBV18|NA|NA
TGTGCCAGCTCACCACCTTCCAGTTATGGCGAGCAGTACTTC
CASSPPSSYGEQYF
>TRBJ2-5|TRBV5-4|NA|TRBD1
TGTGCCAGCAGCTCGACGACAGGGACGCGCGAGACCCAGTACTTC
CASSSTTGTRETQYF
>TRBJ1-5|TRBV7-2|NA|NA
TGTGCCAGCAGCTTAGATCCGGGACAGCCCCAGCATTTT
CASSLDPGQPQHF
>TRBJ2-5|TRBV9|NA|NA
TGTGCCAGCAGCCCCGGACAAACCCAAGAGACCCAGTACTTC
CASSPGQTQETQYF
>TRBJ2-7|TRBV28|few|NA
TGTGCCAGCAGTCCTCGGTCTTACTCCTACGAGCAGTACTTC
CASSPRSYSYEQYF
>TRBJ2-3|TRBV7-9|NA|TRBD2
TGTGCCAGCAGCTTTAGCGGGAGAACCACAGATACGCAGTATTTT
CASSFSGRTTDTQYF
>TRBJ2-4|TRBV19|NA|NA
TGTGCCAGTAGTATGAGGGGCCACATTCAGTACTTC
CASSMRGHIQYF
>TRBJ2-1|TRBV19|few|NA
TGTGCCAGTAGTAGCCAACGGGCGGTTCGGGAGCAGTTCTTC
CASSSQRAVREQFF
>TRBJ2-7|TRBV4-1|few|TRBD2
TGCGCCAGCAGCCAAGATACCCACCGCCCTATAGCGGGGGAGCAGTACTTC
CASSQDTHRPIAGEQYF
>TRBJ2-4|TRBV13|NA|NA
TGTGCCAGCAGCCCACTCGGGCACAAAAACATTCAGTACTTC
CASSPLGHKNIQYF
>TRBJ2-7|TRBV6-5|NA|TRBD2
TGTGCCAGCAGTTACGGACTAGCCGAATACGAGCAGTACTTC
CASSYGLAEYEQYF
>TRBJ1-5|TRBV6-1|few|NA
TGTGCCAGCAAAGGAAGTGGAAATCAGCCCCAGCATTTT
CASKGSGNQPQHF
>TRBJ1-5|TRBV21-1|NA|NA
TGTGCCAGCAGCGCCCTAAAGGAGGTCCGAAGACCTAGGGGCGATCAGCCCCAGCATTTT
CASSALKEVRRPRGDQPQHF